This TCR beta chain was profiled in a study of blood T cell repertoires in COVID-19. V was pared by 0 bases and J by 8 bases, with 17 bases between. Germline values: CDR1 SGHDT, CDR2 YYEEEE. The CDR3 consists of 15 residues. The protocol was immunoSEQ multiplex PCR, while the TCRdb copy is restricted to in-frame clones and leaves out a portion. The table records approximately 75,000 clones, roughly 85% of them present only once. The sequencing sample was made of peripheral blood. The clonotype was recovered from a man older than 75 with acute or convalescent COVID-19. The gene calls are TRBV5-6 and TRBJ2-5, with D maybe TRBD2 (6 bases). DNA for the CDR3: TGTGCCAGCAGCTTGGATGTCTCCCGGCGGGAAACCCAGTACTTC. Translated, it gives CASSLDVSRRETQYF.